This T cell receptor beta chain was sequenced in a study of blood T cell repertoires in COVID-19. Whole-study context: COVID-19 samples, acute and convalescent, were from the United States, Italy and Spain. PBMCs, B-cell-depleted T cells, or T cells were the source of the cDNA or gDNA that made up the material.

Authors' methods: Estimation of nucleated cell counts relied on the amplification of reference gene primers. Assay: immunoSEQ multiplex PCR; the TCRdb copy retains only in-frame clones and omits some. The V and J calls and clone size are taken from that table; D and trimming were inferred from the DNA. The table lists roughly 150,000 clones, roughly 84% of them singletons, with 8% to 11% in the top ten. The V gene's germline CDR1 is SGDLS and CDR2 YYNGEE. With 0 bases removed from V and 3 bases from J, the gap between germline ends came to 5 bases. The CDR3 has 13 amino acids. This chain links TRBV9 with TRBJ2-3; no definite D call. The sample taken for sequencing was peripheral blood. The sequence was collected from a woman at least 80 years old with active or convalescent COVID-19. The CDR3, as DNA: TGTGCCAGCAGCGTAGCCCCTACAGATACGCAGTATTTT. As protein: CASSVAPTDTQYF.